These 4 T cell receptor beta chains originate from one sample sequenced in a study of spatial heterogeneity in lung cancer. Sample time point: sample taken at primary tumor resection. TCRdb ran MiXCR on the 5' RACE reads and lists one entry per CDR3 protein. The table shows more than 65,000 distinct CDR3 sequences, with about 8.5% occurring only once. Source: PBMCs, taken at surgery. Receptors were obtained from a male donor with early-stage non-small cell lung cancer.

The V and J genes are TRBV3-1 and TRBJ2-3, with 8 bases matching TRBD1. The CDR3 consists of 15 residues. CDR1 is LGHDT, CDR2 YNNKEL, per germline (reference sequence). V lost 5 bases and J lost 7; bases outside the gene matches: 11. The CDR3 sequence: CASSILGQDLNTQYF. The CDR3 region has the DNA TGTGCCAGCAGCATTCTGGGACAGGACCTAAATACGCAGTATTTT.

This clonotype was detected a few times. The V and J genes are TRBV3-1 and TRBJ1-2; D perhaps matches TRBD1 (6 bases). CDR3 length: 15 residues. Germline assignment: CDR1 LGHDT and CDR2 YNNKEL (reference sequence). Trimming took 4 bases from V and 7 from J, leaving 19 bases between them. CDR3 DNA: TGTGCCAGCAGCCTTTTGGACAGCACGAGATCTGGCTACACCTTC. It yields the protein CASSLLDSTRSGYTF.

This clonotype occurred many times. The CDR3 region has the DNA TGCAGCGTGGAATCTGGGGCCAACGTCCTGACTTTC. Residues: CSVESGANVLTF. The chain links TRBV29-1 to TRBJ2-6; no clear D gene. The germline V and J ends were trimmed by 6 bases and 1 base, with 4 bases remaining between them. Germline CDR1 is SQVTM and CDR2 is ANQGSEA. The CDR3 length is 12 residues.

The CDR3 is CATSDAGTAYNEQFF. The CDR3, as DNA: TGTGCCACCAGTGATGCTGGGACTGCTTACAATGAGCAGTTCTTC. The chain recombines TRBV24-1 with TRBJ2-1; tentatively, D is TRBD2 (6 bases). Germline CDR1 KGHDR, CDR2 SFDVKD. The CDR3 runs 15 residues. V lost 3 bases and J 4 bases, leaving 12 bases between the germline ends.